Listed below are T cell receptor beta chains from one sample, sequenced in a study of blood T cells in healthy people across ages. TCRdb reanalysed the 5' RACE reads using MiXCR and keeps one entry per CDR3 protein. The sample holds 1.5 million to 2 million distinct CDR3 sequences, less than 50% seen once. The specimen sequenced was blood. These receptors were taken from a middle-aged woman in good health. The CDR3 runs from the conserved cysteine through the conserved F or W. Each record gives: J gene, clone size, V gene, D gene, CDR3 protein, CDR3 DNA. The D gene is left open where the match is weak. Clone sizes are given selectively: once, few, many, or a class where the clone is expanded.

>TRBJ2-7|NA|TRBV7-8|TRBD2
CASSLEAGGLYEQYF
TGTGCCAGCAGCTTAGAGGCGGGAGGTCTCTACGAGCAGTACTTC
>TRBJ2-1|NA|TRBV7-6|NA
CASSLFHDNEQFF
TGTGCCAGCAGCTTATTCCACGACAATGAGCAGTTCTTC
>TRBJ2-5|NA|TRBV7-2|NA
CASSSDTIGQYF
TGTGCCAGCAGCTCAGACACCATCGGGCAGTACTTC
>TRBJ2-5|few|TRBV4-2|TRBD1
CASSQRTGEETQYF
TGTGCCAGCAGCCAACGGACAGGGGAAGAGACCCAGTACTTC
>TRBJ2-1|NA|TRBV27|NA
CASSLSKGSYNEQFF
TGTGCCAGCAGTTTATCAAAGGGGTCCTACAATGAGCAGTTCTTC
>TRBJ1-2|once|TRBV2|NA
CASSEGSVASGYTF
TGTGCCAGCAGTGAAGGGTCGGTCGCGTCTGGCTACACCTTC
>TRBJ1-2|NA|TRBV5-1|NA
CASSGRQANYGYTF
TGCGCCAGCAGCGGACGACAGGCTAACTATGGCTACACCTTC
>TRBJ2-7|NA|TRBV19|NA
CASSITRRAGEQYF
TGTGCCAGTAGTATAACCCGCAGGGCGGGGGAGCAGTACTTC
>TRBJ2-1|NA|TRBV27|NA
CASSLSQGRNEQFF
TGTGCCAGCAGTTTATCGCAGGGGCGGAATGAGCAGTTCTTC
>TRBJ2-6|few|TRBV5-1|NA
CASSLIRSTGGGSGANVLTF
TGCGCCAGCAGCTTAATTCGGAGTACGGGTGGCGGCTCTGGGGCCAACGTCCTGACTTTC
>TRBJ2-5|NA|TRBV6-2/TRBV6-3|TRBD2
CASRIAGGPVETQYF
TGTGCCAGCAGAATAGCGGGGGGGCCCGTCGAGACCCAGTACTTC
>TRBJ2-3|NA|TRBV5-5|NA
CASSLEPSSDTQYF
TGTGCCAGCAGCTTGGAGCCATCTTCGGATACGCAGTATTTT
>TRBJ2-5|NA|TRBV5-1|NA
CASSFPGTTQEAQYF
TGCGCCAGCAGCTTTCCAGGGACCACGCAAGAGGCCCAGTACTTC
>TRBJ2-4|NA|TRBV15|TRBD1
CATSWGTGYLKNIQYF
TGTGCCACCAGCTGGGGGACAGGGTACCTTAAAAACATTCAGTACTTC
>TRBJ1-2|NA|TRBV20-1|TRBD1
CSAVPDRDYGYTF
TGCAGTGCAGTCCCAGACAGGGACTATGGCTACACCTTC
>TRBJ2-1|NA|TRBV20-1|TRBD1
CSASGPTGTGEHEQFF
TGCAGTGCTAGTGGGCCCACCGGGACAGGGGAACATGAGCAGTTCTTC
>TRBJ1-6|NA|TRBV20-1|NA
CSASGARNNSPLHF
TGCAGTGCTAGCGGAGCAAGGAATAATTCACCCCTCCACTTT
>TRBJ2-1|NA|TRBV12-3/TRBV12-4|TRBD1
CASSSLHPDRGYNEQFF
TGTGCCAGCAGTTCACTACACCCGGACAGGGGTTACAATGAGCAGTTCTTC
>TRBJ2-1|NA|TRBV5-1|TRBD2
CASSNQPLRGGTYNEQFF
TGCGCCAGCAGCAACCAACCTCTTCGGGGGGGAACCTACAATGAGCAGTTCTTC
>TRBJ1-2|NA|TRBV10-3|TRBD1
CAIGRDRDYGYTF
TGTGCCATCGGCCGGGACAGGGACTATGGCTACACCTTC